The entry below describes one T cell receptor beta chain. As yet, its antigen is unknown. In TCRdb, the reads were re-called with MiXCR into one record per CDR3 protein. The sample contains about 130,000 distinct CDR3 sequences, approximately 24% of which appear only once. Looked up from germline, CDR1 is LGHDT and CDR2 is YNNKEL (reference sequence). The V and J ends lost 4 bases and 0 bases respectively, with 7 bases between them. The CDR3 totals 14 residues. This sample was taken from a study of T cell repertoires in cytomegalovirus infection. Study-wide context: A matching HLA type, together with CMV infection, was signaled by public TCR beta signatures.

General study points: Clonotypes of TCR beta that were HLA-C-restricted and CMV-specific dominated the ex vivo response. Summed frequency of shared TCR beta families picked out CMV carriers who also had the relevant HLA.

This TCR derives from a human donor in good health (CMV status not recorded). Some clones in this sample may be carry-over from other donors' samples. The chain combines TRBV3-1 with TRBJ2-4; D gene unclear. The sequencing input was PBMCs, sequenced either directly or after in vitro stimulation (not recorded which). The CDR3: CASSLVTAKNIQYF. The CDR3 nucleotides read TGTGCCAGCAGCCTGGTTACAGCCAAAAACATTCAGTACTTC.